These 12 T cell receptor beta chains were sequenced from one sample in a study of T cell responses to AZD1222 COVID-19 vaccine. TCRdb's table, derived via immunoSEQ multiplex PCR, lists solely in-frame clones and lacks some. The table includes about 140,000 clones, nearly 95% detected once. The specimen was peripheral blood, collected on day 0 of AZD1222 vaccination. The receptors derive from an adult in good health.

The chain uses TRBV28 and TRBJ1-5, with no clear D. The CDR3 is 15 residues long. Germline assignment: CDR1 MDHEN and CDR2 SYDVKM. The V end lost 5 bases, the J end lost 3 bases, and 14 bases lay between the germline ends. The CDR3 DNA follows: TGTGCCAGCAGTAGGGAGGGCGGGTTCAATCAGCCCCAGCATTTT. Translated, it gives CASSREGGFNQPQHF.

The rearrangement uses TRBV27 and TRBJ2-2, with 8 bases identical to TRBD1. CDR1 MNHEY and CDR2 SMNVEV come from the germline V gene (reference sequence). The CDR3 covers 17 residues. The V and J ends lost 4 bases and 2 bases, in that order; junction bases with no gene match: 9. CDR3 sequence (DNA): TGTGCCAGCAGTTCCCGGCCCGGACAGGGAAACACCGGGGAGCTGTTTTTT. Translating gives CASSSRPGQGNTGELFF.

This clone has just a few counts. The V and J genes are TRBV7-2 and TRBJ2-3; TRBD2 aligns across 14 bases. V was clipped by 4 bases and J by 2 bases; unmatched bases: 5. In germline, CDR1 is SGHTA, CDR2 FQGNSA. CDR3 length: 17 amino acids. The CDR3 DNA reads TGTGCCAGCAGCTCCAGGACTAGCGGGGGGAACACAGATACGCAGTATTTT. It yields the protein CASSSRTSGGNTDTQYF.

This clone was recorded a few times. The chain joins TRBV20-1 to TRBJ2-3; TRBD1 matches at 9 bases. Germline CDR1 and CDR2: DFQATT and SNEGSKA (reference sequence). The V and J ends lost 3 bases and 5 bases, in that order; junction bases with no gene match: 9. This CDR3 contains 15 residues. Here the CDR3 DNA reads TGCAGTGCTAGTCGCGGGACAGGGAATGTAGATACGCAGTATTTT. Its translation: CSASRGTGNVDTQYF.

This clone came up once. The CDR3 loop is CASSQEVGREQYF. DNA for the CDR3: TGTGCCAGTAGTCAGGAGGTGGGCCGGGAGCAGTACTTC. The gene calls are TRBV19 and TRBJ2-7, with D perhaps TRBD2 (5 bases). V was cut by 5 bases and J by 7 bases, with 15 bases left in between. From germline, CDR1 is LNHDA and CDR2 SQIVND (reference sequence). The CDR3 sequence is 13 residues long.

The CDR3 DNA follows: TGTGCCAGCAGTTTATGGGGGACAGGGATGAACACTGAAGCTTTCTTT. This translates into CASSLWGTGMNTEAFF. The rearrangement joins TRBV28 to TRBJ1-1, with 9 positions matching TRBD1. This CDR3 is built from 16 residues. The V gene's germline CDR1 is MDHEN and CDR2 SYDVKM. The trim removed 0 bases at V and 0 bases at J, leaving 2 bases unmatched.

V gene TRBV19 combines with J gene TRBJ2-1; unclear D gene. Trimming shortened V by 3 bases and J by 9 bases, and 9 bases separated the two germline ends. CDR1 is LNHDA, CDR2 SQIVND, per germline (reference sequence). The CDR3 totals 12 residues. CDR3 in amino acids: CASSMHLGEQFF. DNA for the CDR3: TGTGCCAGTAGTATGCATTTGGGTGAGCAGTTCTTC.

V is TRBV5-1 and J is TRBJ2-7; TRBD1 matches at 9 bases. V dropped 0 bases and J dropped 4; count of bases not matched to a gene: 5. The CDR3 totals 15 residues. Germline loops: CDR1 SGHRS, CDR2 YFSETQ. This CDR3 is CASSLATGGPYEQYF. The DNA for the CDR3 is TGCGCCAGCAGCTTGGCGACAGGGGGGCCTTACGAGCAGTACTTC.

This CDR3 reads CASSRTGVNTEAFF. In DNA, the CDR3 is TGCGCCAGCAGCCGAACAGGGGTGAACACTGAAGCTTTCTTT. The chain couples TRBV5-1 to TRBJ1-1; 7 bases are shared with TRBD1. The ends lost 4 bases at V and 0 bases at J; junction bases unmatched: 3. The CDR3 covers 14 residues. Germline CDR1 reads SGHRS; CDR2 reads YFSETQ. Combining the CDR3 with reference TRBV5-1 and TRBJ1-1 gives the whole variable domain KAGVTQTPRYLIKTRGQQVTLSCSPISGHRSVSWYQQTPGQGLQFLFEYFSETQRNKGNFPGRFSGRQFSNSRSEMNVSTLELGDSALYLCASSRTGVNTEAFFGQGTRLTVV.

The chain recombines TRBV11-2 with TRBJ2-3; 11 bases line up with TRBD1. The CDR3 is 16 residues long. CDR1 is SGHAT and CDR2 is FQNNGV in the germline V gene. Trimming removed 7 bases from V and 3 bases from J; junction bases left unmatched: 9. Here the CDR3 reads CASIPLGTGGTDTQYF. The DNA for the CDR3 is TGTGCCAGCATCCCGCTGGGGACAGGGGGGACAGATACGCAGTATTTT.

This chain links TRBV11-2 with TRBJ1-1; no reliable D call. Germline CDR1 reads SGHAT; CDR2 reads FQNNGV. This CDR3 has 17 residues. V lost 1 base to trimming and J lost 1 base, with 16 bases between them. CDR3 protein: CASSLVALASSNTEAFF. CDR3 coding DNA: TGTGCCAGCAGCTTAGTGGCCCTGGCTTCGTCGAACACTGAAGCTTTCTTT.

The rearrangement joins TRBV4-2 to TRBJ2-5, with 8 bases lining up with TRBD2. The CDR3 has 16 amino acids. Trimming cost V 0 bases and J 4 bases; bases outside gene matches: 7. Germline CDR1 and CDR2: LGHNA and YNFKEQ. In DNA form, the CDR3 reads TGTGCCAGCAGCCAAGATTCCGGGGGGGGCCGAGAGACCCAGTACTTC. Translated, it gives CASSQDSGGGRETQYF.